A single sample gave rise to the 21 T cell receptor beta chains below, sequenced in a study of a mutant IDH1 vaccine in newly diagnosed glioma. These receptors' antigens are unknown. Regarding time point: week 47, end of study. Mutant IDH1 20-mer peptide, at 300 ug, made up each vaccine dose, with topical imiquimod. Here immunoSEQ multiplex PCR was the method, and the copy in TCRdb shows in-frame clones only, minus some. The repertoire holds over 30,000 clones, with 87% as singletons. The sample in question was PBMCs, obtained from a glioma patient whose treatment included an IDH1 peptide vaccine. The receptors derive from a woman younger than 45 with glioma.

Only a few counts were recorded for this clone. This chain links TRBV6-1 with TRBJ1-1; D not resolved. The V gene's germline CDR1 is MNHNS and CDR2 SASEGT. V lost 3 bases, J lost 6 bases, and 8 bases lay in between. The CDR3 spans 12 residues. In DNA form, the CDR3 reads TGTGCCAGCAGTGAGAAAAGGTCTGAAGCTTTCTTT. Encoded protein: CASSEKRSEAFF.

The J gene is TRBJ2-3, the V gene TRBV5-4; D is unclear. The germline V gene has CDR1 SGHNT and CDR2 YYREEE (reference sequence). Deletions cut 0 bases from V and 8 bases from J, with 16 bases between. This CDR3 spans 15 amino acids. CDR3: CASSLGVVTQPTQYF. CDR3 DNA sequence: TGTGCCAGCAGCTTGGGGGTAGTAACCCAGCCTACGCAGTATTTT. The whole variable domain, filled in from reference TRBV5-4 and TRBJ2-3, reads ETGVTQSPTHLIKTRGQQVTLRCSSQSGHNTVSWYQQALGQGPQFIFQYYREEENGRGNFPPRFSGLQFPNYSSELNVNALELDDSALYLCASSLGVVTQPTQYFGPGTRLTVL.

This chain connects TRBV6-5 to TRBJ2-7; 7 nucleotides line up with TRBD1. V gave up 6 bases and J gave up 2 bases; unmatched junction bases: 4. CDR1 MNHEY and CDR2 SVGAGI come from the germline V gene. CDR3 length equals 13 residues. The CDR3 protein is CASSQDRPYEQYF. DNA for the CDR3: TGTGCCAGCAGCCAGGACAGGCCCTACGAGCAGTACTTC.

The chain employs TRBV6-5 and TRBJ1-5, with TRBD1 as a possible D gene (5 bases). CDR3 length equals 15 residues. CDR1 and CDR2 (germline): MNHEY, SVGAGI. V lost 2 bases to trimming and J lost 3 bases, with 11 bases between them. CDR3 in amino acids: CASSYAAGLNQPQHF. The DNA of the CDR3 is TGTGCCAGCAGTTACGCCGCAGGGCTCAATCAGCCCCAGCATTTT.

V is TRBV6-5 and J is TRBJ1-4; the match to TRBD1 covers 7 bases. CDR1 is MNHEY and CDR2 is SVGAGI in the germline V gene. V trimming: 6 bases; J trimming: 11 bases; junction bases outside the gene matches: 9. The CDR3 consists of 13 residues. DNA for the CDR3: TGTGCCAGCAGCCCCGGGACAGCCTGGAAACTGTTTTTT. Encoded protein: CASSPGTAWKLFF.

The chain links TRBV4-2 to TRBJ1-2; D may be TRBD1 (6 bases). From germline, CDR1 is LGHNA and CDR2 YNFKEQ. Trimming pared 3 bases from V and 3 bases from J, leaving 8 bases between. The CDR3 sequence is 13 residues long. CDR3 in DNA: TGTGCCAGCAGCCAGGGGGGCCACTATGGCTACACCTTC. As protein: CASSQGGHYGYTF.

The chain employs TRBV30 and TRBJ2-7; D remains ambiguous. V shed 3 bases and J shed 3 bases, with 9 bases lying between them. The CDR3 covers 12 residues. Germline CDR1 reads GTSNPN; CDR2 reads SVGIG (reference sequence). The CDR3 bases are TGTGCCTGGAGCAGTTCGGGCTACGAGCAGTACTTC. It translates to CAWSSSGYEQYF.

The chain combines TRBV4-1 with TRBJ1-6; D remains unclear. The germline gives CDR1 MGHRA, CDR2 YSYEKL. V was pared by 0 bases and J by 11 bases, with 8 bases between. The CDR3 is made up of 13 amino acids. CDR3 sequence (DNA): TGCGCCAGCAGCCAAGATCCATTGGCACCCCTCCACTTT. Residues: CASSQDPLAPLHF.

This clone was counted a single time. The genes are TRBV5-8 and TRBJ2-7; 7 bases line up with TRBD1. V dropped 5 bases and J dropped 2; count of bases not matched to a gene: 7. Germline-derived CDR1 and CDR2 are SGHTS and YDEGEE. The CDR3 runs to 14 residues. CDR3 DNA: TGTGCCAGCAGTTCTGAGGACAGGACCTACGAGCAGTACTTC. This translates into CASSSEDRTYEQYF.

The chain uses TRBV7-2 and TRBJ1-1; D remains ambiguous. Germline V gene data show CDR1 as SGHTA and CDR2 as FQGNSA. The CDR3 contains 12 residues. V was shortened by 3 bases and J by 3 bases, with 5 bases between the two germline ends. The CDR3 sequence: CASSFGDTEAFF. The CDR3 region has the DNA TGTGCCAGCAGCTTCGGGGACACTGAAGCTTTCTTT.

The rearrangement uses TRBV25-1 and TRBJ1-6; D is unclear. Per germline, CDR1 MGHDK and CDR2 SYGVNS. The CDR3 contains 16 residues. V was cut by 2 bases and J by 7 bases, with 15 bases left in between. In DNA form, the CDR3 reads TGTGCCAGCAGTGAAATAAGGCCCCTATCCAATTCACCCCTCCACTTT. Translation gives CASSEIRPLSNSPLHF.

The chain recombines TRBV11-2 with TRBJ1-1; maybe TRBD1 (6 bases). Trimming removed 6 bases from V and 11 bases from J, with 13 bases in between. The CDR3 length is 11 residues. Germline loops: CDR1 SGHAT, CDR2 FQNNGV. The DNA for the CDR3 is TGTGCCAGCAGAGGGGGGGGAGGTGCTTTCTTT. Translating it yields CASRGGGGAFF.

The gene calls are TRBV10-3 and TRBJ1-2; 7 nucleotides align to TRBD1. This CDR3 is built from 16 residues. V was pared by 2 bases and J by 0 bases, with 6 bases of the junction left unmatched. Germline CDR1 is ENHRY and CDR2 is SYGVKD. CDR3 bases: TGTGCCATCAGTGAGGGAGAGGGGGCGCCTAACTATGGCTACACCTTC. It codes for CAISEGEGAPNYGYTF.

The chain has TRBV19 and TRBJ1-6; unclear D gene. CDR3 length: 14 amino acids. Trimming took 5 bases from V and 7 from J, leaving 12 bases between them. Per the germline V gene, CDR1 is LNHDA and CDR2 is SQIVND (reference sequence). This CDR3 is CASSPGPRNSPLHF. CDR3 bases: TGTGCCAGTAGTCCCGGGCCCAGGAATTCACCCCTCCACTTT.

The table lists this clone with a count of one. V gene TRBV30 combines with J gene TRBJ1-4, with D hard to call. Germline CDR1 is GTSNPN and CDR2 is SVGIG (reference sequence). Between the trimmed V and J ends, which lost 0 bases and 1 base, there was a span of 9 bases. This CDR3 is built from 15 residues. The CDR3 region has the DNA TGTGCCTGGAGTGTAATCCGGGGAACTAATGAAAAACTGTTTTTT. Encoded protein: CAWSVIRGTNEKLFF.

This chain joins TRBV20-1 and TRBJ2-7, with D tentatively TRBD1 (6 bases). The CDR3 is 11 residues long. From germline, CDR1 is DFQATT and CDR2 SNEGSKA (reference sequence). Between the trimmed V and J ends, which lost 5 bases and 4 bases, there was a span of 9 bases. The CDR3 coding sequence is TGCAGTGCTGCTCAGGGGTACGAGCAGTACTTC. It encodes CSAAQGYEQYF.

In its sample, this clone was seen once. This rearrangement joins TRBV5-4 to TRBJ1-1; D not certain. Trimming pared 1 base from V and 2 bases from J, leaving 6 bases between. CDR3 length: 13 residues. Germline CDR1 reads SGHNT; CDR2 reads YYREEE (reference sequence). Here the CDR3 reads CASSLSRNTEAFF. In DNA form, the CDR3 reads TGTGCCAGCAGCTTGAGCCGAAACACTGAAGCTTTCTTT.

CDR3 DNA sequence: TGCACCAGCAGCCACCGCCGGGGCCGAGACTCTGGAAACACCATATATTTT. Encoded protein: CTSSHRRGRDSGNTIYF. The chain employs TRBV1 and TRBJ1-3. TRBV1 is given as a pseudogene. The CDR3 has 17 residues.

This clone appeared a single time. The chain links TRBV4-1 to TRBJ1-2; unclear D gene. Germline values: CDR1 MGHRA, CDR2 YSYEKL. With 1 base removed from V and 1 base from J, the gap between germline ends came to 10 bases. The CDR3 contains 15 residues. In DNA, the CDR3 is TGCGCCAGCAGCCAAGTTCCGGGTATTAACTATGGCTACACCTTC. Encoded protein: CASSQVPGINYGYTF.

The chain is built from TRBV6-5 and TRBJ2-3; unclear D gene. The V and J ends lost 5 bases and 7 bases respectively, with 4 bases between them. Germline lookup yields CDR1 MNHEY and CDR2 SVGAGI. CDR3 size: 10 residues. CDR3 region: CASSGNTQYF. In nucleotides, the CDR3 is TGTGCCAGCAGTGGGAATACGCAGTATTTT.

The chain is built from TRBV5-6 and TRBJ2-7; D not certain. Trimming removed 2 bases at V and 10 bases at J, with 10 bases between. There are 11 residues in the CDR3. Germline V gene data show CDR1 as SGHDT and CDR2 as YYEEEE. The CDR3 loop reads CASSFGPLQYF. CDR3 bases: TGTGCCAGCAGCTTCGGTCCCCTCCAGTACTTC.